What follows are 9 T cell receptor beta chains derived from one specimen sequenced in a study of T-cell reconstitution after alpha-beta-depleted transplantation in children. The library targeted TCRbeta and was prepared with unique molecular identifiers. TCRdb reprocessed the PCR reads with MiXCR, giving one entry per CDR3 protein. The sample records 300,000 to 400,000 distinct CDR3 sequences, roughly 15% being singletons. This specimen was PBMCs, mostly from graft donor cells, taken 360 days after TCRalphabeta/CD19-depleted stem cell transplant. All receptors come from a male patient aged 2 to 10 who had a stem cell transplant for acute lymphoblastic leukemia, so the T cells may come from the graft donor.

The chain combines TRBV7-6 with TRBJ1-3; D may be TRBD1 (6 bases). Trimming removed 4 bases at V and 2 bases at J, with 12 bases between. CDR3 length equals 15 residues. Germline values: CDR1 SGHVS, CDR2 FNYEAQ. For the CDR3, the DNA is TGTGCCAGCAGCTCACAACAGGGAACTGGAAACACCATATATTTT. This gives the protein CASSSQQGTGNTIYF. Variable domain in full (rest from reference TRBV7-6 and TRBJ1-3): GAGVSQSPRYKVTKRGQDVALRCDPISGHVSLYWYRQALGQGPEFLTYFNYEAQQDKSGLPNDRFSAERPEGSISTLTIQRTEQRDSAMYRCASSSQQGTGNTIYFGEGSWLTVV.

This rearrangement joins TRBV6-1 to TRBJ2-7; 7 bases fit TRBD1. Germline CDR1 is MNHNS and CDR2 is SASEGT. The CDR3 is 16 amino acids. Losses at the gene ends were 6 bases for V and 0 bases for J; bases not matched to a gene: 11. CDR3 nucleotides: TGTGCCAGCAGCAATTTCGGGACAGAGAGCTCCTACGAGCAGTACTTC. Amino acid sequence: CASSNFGTESSYEQYF.

This clonotype was found a few times. CDR3 DNA: TGTGCCACCAGCAGAGATCAGGGGACGGGGAGCGCCGGGGAGCTGTTTTTT. Translation: CATSRDQGTGSAGELFF. This chain connects TRBV15 to TRBJ2-2; possible D gene TRBD1, 6 bases. V was pared by 0 bases and J by 6 bases, with 17 bases between. Germline V gene sequence: CDR1 LNHNV, CDR2 YYDKDF (reference sequence). The CDR3 totals 17 residues.

This chain connects TRBV7-9 to TRBJ2-5; 7 nucleotides align to TRBD1. Germline lookup yields CDR1 SEHNR and CDR2 FQNEAQ (reference sequence). With V trimmed by 6 bases and J by 0 bases, 10 bases remained unmatched. CDR3 length: 16 residues. CDR3 nucleotides: TGTGCCAGCAGTCCTCGACAGGGCTGGTACCAAGAGACCCAGTACTTC. It translates to CASSPRQGWYQETQYF.

This clonotype was seen a handful of times. V gene TRBV3-1 combines with J gene TRBJ2-5, with 7 bases aligning to TRBD2. Germline V gene sequence: CDR1 LGHDT, CDR2 YNNKEL (reference sequence). V lost 2 bases, J lost 3 bases, and 6 bases stayed unmatched. This CDR3 is 15 amino acids long. Written as DNA, the CDR3 is TGTGCCAGCAGCCAACGACTAGCACCGAAAGAGACCCAGTACTTC. Amino acids: CASSQRLAPKETQYF.

Of note for this clonotype: A read error may be the cause here, since a much bigger clone is one base away. The rearrangement joins TRBV15 to TRBJ1-3, with D tentatively TRBD1 (5 bases). V was shortened by 0 bases and J by 0 bases, with 9 bases between the two germline ends. CDR3 length: 16 residues. Germline values: CDR1 LNHNV, CDR2 YYDKDF (reference sequence). The CDR3 nucleotides read TGTGCCACCAGCAGAGATGGGGGAGACTCTGGAAACACCATATATTTT. Translation: CATSRDGGDSGNTIYF.

This clonotype came up a few times. The CDR3 bases are TGTGCCAGCAGCTTAACCGAGATGGTCACCGGGGAGCTGTTTTTT. This gives the protein CASSLTEMVTGELFF. This chain connects TRBV7-8 to TRBJ2-2, with unresolved D. Germline lookup yields CDR1 SGHVS and CDR2 FQNEAQ. The CDR3 covers 15 residues. Trimming took 2 bases from V and 4 from J, leaving 11 bases between them.

In this sample, this clonotype turned up many times. The rearrangement links TRBV29-1 to TRBJ1-3; the D is unclear. This CDR3 comprises 14 residues. The V gene's germline CDR1 is SQVTM and CDR2 ANQGSEA. V was pared by 6 bases and J by 0 bases, with 12 bases between. The CDR3 DNA follows: TGCAGCGTCCCGGACGTCAGCTCTGGAAACACCATATATTTT. This encodes CSVPDVSSGNTIYF.

This sequence joins TRBV4-3 and TRBJ2-7; no firm D call. Trimming pared 0 bases from V and 5 bases from J, leaving 8 bases between. The CDR3 length is 13 residues. CDR1 and CDR2 from the germline V gene are LGHNA and YSLEER. The CDR3 reads CASSQDRLHEQYF. The DNA of the CDR3 is TGCGCCAGCAGCCAAGATAGGCTGCACGAGCAGTACTTC.